The 2 T cell receptor beta chains listed next were all sequenced from one sample in a study of blood T cell repertoires in COVID-19. The protocol was immunoSEQ multiplex PCR, while the TCRdb copy is restricted to in-frame clones and leaves out a portion. This sample yields about 120,000 clones, of which roughly four fifths are seen a single time; about 12% belongs to the top ten. The specimen was peripheral blood. These receptor sequences come from a human donor in a cohort sampled during active COVID-19.

The rearrangement uses TRBV19 and TRBJ1-5; a weak D match, TRBD1 (5 bases). The V end was cut by 3 bases, the J end by 6 bases, with 15 bases between. The V gene's germline CDR1 is LNHDA and CDR2 SQIVND (reference sequence). This CDR3 is built from 15 residues. The CDR3 reads CASSITWAGGQPQHF. CDR3 in DNA: TGTGCCAGTAGTATCACCTGGGCCGGGGGTCAGCCCCAGCATTTT.

The rearrangement uses TRBV24-1 and TRBJ2-5, with 7 bases aligning to TRBD1. The CDR3 sequence is 17 residues long. Losses at the gene ends were 4 bases for V and 3 bases for J; bases not matched to a gene: 13. CDR1 is KGHDR and CDR2 is SFDVKD in the germline V gene. Here the CDR3 reads CATSDWGNRGSEETQYF. The DNA for the CDR3 is TGTGCCACCAGTGACTGGGGCAACAGGGGATCAGAAGAGACCCAGTACTTC.